The clone carrying this TCR beta chain has at least ten counts. TCR beta CDR3 regions were amplified from RNA. An initial round of RT-PCR targeting the TCR CDR3 relied on the HTBI primer set. TCRdb processed the multiplex PCR reads anew with MiXCR; each CDR3 protein has one entry. The sample holds some 370,000 distinct CDR3 sequences, around 15% seen once. These data belong to a study of T cells in Graves' hyperthyroidism and ophthalmopathy. Background on the study: Peripheral blood collection took place at initial diagnosis, before any treatment.

The length of the CDR3 is 14 residues. Per germline, CDR1 SGHVS and CDR2 FQNEAQ. Between the trimmed V and J ends, which lost 5 bases and 0 bases, there was a span of 10 bases. The receptor was isolated from a man aged 50 to 60 with Graves' ophthalmopathy. The chain has TRBV7-8 and TRBJ1-1; the D gene is possibly TRBD1 (5 bases). Input material: blood. CDR3 loop: CASSTGRLNTEAFF. CDR3 sequence (DNA): TGTGCCAGCAGCACGGGACGGTTGAACACTGAAGCTTTCTTT.